The 12 T cell receptor beta chains given below trace back to one sample, sequenced in a study of T-cell reconstitution after alpha-beta-depleted transplantation in children. Preparing the TCRbeta library involved the use of unique molecular identifiers. In TCRdb, the PCR reads were re-called with MiXCR into one record per CDR3 protein. The repertoire holds more than 400,000 distinct CDR3 sequences, with approximately 42% as singletons. Here the sequenced sample was PBMCs, taken before TCRalphabeta/CD19-depleted stem cell transplant. The receptors were gathered from a girl aged 2 to 9 with aplastic anemia, due to receive a stem cell transplant.

The V gene is TRBV4-1, the J gene TRBJ2-1; D perhaps matches TRBD2 (6 bases). Trimming shortened V by 1 base and J by 4 bases, and 14 bases separated the two germline ends. The germline V gene has CDR1 MGHRA and CDR2 YSYEKL. There are 16 residues in the CDR3. The CDR3 spells CASSQVGRGPYNEQFF. CDR3 in DNA: TGCGCCAGCAGCCAAGTCGGGCGGGGCCCTTACAATGAGCAGTTCTTC.

The chain recombines TRBV7-2 with TRBJ2-5, with D uncertain. Per the germline V gene, CDR1 is SGHTA and CDR2 is FQGNSA. Trimming removed 3 bases from V and 7 bases from J, with 9 bases in between. The CDR3 extends over 12 amino acids. The CDR3 DNA follows: TGTGCCAGCAGCTTCCCTCCCCTGACCCAGTACTTC. This sequence encodes CASSFPPLTQYF.

The chain is built from TRBV29-1 and TRBJ2-5; 7 bases fit TRBD1. The J segment lost 6 bases and the V segment lost 4 bases, leaving 11 bases of the junction unmatched. Germline values: CDR1 SQVTM, CDR2 ANQGSEA. This CDR3 has 14 amino acids. The chain's CDR3 is CSVAARTGEKTQYF. CDR3 nucleotide sequence: TGCAGCGTTGCGGCAAGGACAGGTGAAAAGACCCAGTACTTC.

This clonotype was counted between two and nine times. This sequence joins TRBV20-1 and TRBJ2-7, with 9 bases aligning to TRBD2. The CDR3 has 15 amino acids. Germline V gives CDR1 DFQATT, CDR2 SNEGSKA (reference sequence). V was clipped by 6 bases and J by 2 bases; unmatched bases: 11. The DNA for the CDR3 is TGCAGTGCCCTAGGACCGCGGGAGGGTACCTACGAGCAGTACTTC. Residues: CSALGPREGTYEQYF.

The V gene is TRBV29-1, the J gene TRBJ2-7, with 8 bases matching TRBD1. This CDR3 is 13 amino acids long. Looked up from germline, CDR1 is SQVTM and CDR2 is ANQGSEA. Trimming cost V 6 bases and J 4 bases; bases outside gene matches: 8. Here the CDR3 reads CSVTGAPDYEQYF. The CDR3 nucleotides are TGCAGCGTGACAGGGGCACCAGATTACGAGCAGTACTTC.

The CDR3: CASRITGTRYGYTF. The CDR3 DNA is TGTGCCAGCAGAATTACTGGGACACGCTATGGCTACACCTTC. The V and J genes are TRBV5-8 and TRBJ1-2, with a weak D call TRBD1 (6 bases). V lost 5 bases and J lost 4, with 15 bases in between. Germline loops: CDR1 SGHTS, CDR2 YDEGEE. The length of the CDR3 is 14 residues.

The genes are TRBV20-1 and TRBJ2-7, with D perhaps given as TRBD1 or TRBD2 (5 bases each). The CDR3 has 13 residues. Germline V gives CDR1 DFQATT, CDR2 SNEGSKA (reference sequence). The germline V and J ends were trimmed by 7 bases and 4 bases, with 17 bases remaining between them. Here the CDR3 reads CSGRGDAFYEQYF. In DNA form, the CDR3 reads TGCAGTGGGAGAGGGGATGCGTTTTACGAGCAGTACTTC.

The chain joins TRBV27 to TRBJ1-5, with a tentative D call TRBD1 (6 bases). Trimming left V 1 base short and J 4 bases short, with 11 bases between. The CDR3 sequence is 15 residues long. Germline assignment: CDR1 MNHEY and CDR2 SMNVEV (reference sequence). CDR3 loop: CASSLFGTPNQPQHF. The DNA for the CDR3 is TGTGCCAGCAGTTTATTCGGGACACCTAATCAGCCCCAGCATTTT.

This clonotype was seen a few times. The CDR3 here is CSVEGRADTQYF. The CDR3 coding sequence is TGCAGCGTTGAAGGTCGGGCAGATACGCAGTATTTT. The chain employs TRBV29-1 and TRBJ2-3, with D unresolved. CDR1 and CDR2 from the germline V gene are SQVTM and ANQGSEA. The CDR3 has 12 residues. Trimming pared 1 base from V and 4 bases from J, leaving 6 bases between.

This clonotype was detected a few times. The chain joins TRBV29-1 to TRBJ2-1, with D perhaps assigned TRBD1 or TRBD2 (6 bases each). V shed 4 bases and J shed 0 bases, with 13 bases lying between them. The CDR3 length is 15 residues. Germline V gives CDR1 SQVTM, CDR2 ANQGSEA. In DNA, the CDR3 is TGCAGCGTTGTGGGGGGCAGGAGCTCCTACAATGAGCAGTTCTTC. This codes for CSVVGGRSSYNEQFF.

This clonotype came up many times. This chain links TRBV6-1 with TRBJ1-5; a possible D gene is TRBD1 (5 bases). Trimming removed 6 bases from V and 1 base from J, with 13 bases in between. This CDR3 region has 15 residues. Per germline, CDR1 MNHNS and CDR2 SASEGT. The CDR3 sequence: CASRLGPVSNQPQHF. The CDR3 DNA is TGTGCCAGCAGACTGGGACCGGTAAGCAATCAGCCCCAGCATTTT.

V is TRBV10-3 and J is TRBJ2-3; 10 bases align to TRBD2. From germline, CDR1 is ENHRY and CDR2 SYGVKD. The CDR3 spans 14 residues. V shed 7 bases and J 2 bases; nucleotides not matched to a gene: 3. As DNA, the CDR3 is TGTGCCATCACCGGGACTAGCGTCACAGATACGCAGTATTTT. As protein: CAITGTSVTDTQYF.